A single sample gave rise to the 25 T cell receptor beta chains below, sequenced in a study of T cell responses to AZD1222 COVID-19 vaccine. Clones were sequenced by immunoSEQ multiplex PCR, and TCRdb holds only the in-frame ones, with some missing. The data show about 110,000 clones, with 92% seen just once and over 6% held by the top ten. The source material was peripheral blood, sampled on day 0 of AZD1222 vaccination. The receptors come from an adult in good health.

The chain employs TRBV5-1 and TRBJ2-5; TRBD2 aligns across 11 bases. Per germline, CDR1 SGHRS and CDR2 YFSETQ. There are 15 residues in the CDR3. V was pared by 7 bases and J by 5 bases, with 10 bases of the junction left unmatched. CDR3 amino acids: CASSRSGGAGETQYF. The CDR3, as DNA: TGCGCCAGCTCCCGTAGCGGGGGGGCCGGGGAGACCCAGTACTTC.

J is TRBJ1-4 and V is TRBV10-3, with D perhaps matching TRBD1 (6 bases). V was cut by 6 bases and J by 7 bases, with 15 bases left in between. The CDR3 consists of 14 residues. Looked up from germline, CDR1 is ENHRY and CDR2 is SYGVKD. The CDR3 here is CAIRAAGVGEKLFF. CDR3 nucleotide sequence: TGTGCCATCAGAGCGGCAGGGGTGGGTGAAAAACTGTTTTTT.

The chain is built from TRBV2 and TRBJ1-5; D gene unclear. The CDR3 is made up of 14 amino acids. V shed 6 bases and J shed 0 bases, with 9 bases lying between them. Germline V gene lookup returns CDR1 SNHLY and CDR2 FYNNEI. The CDR3 DNA reads TGTGCCAGCAGCAACAGATATAGCAATCAGCCCCAGCATTTT. Amino acids: CASSNRYSNQPQHF.

The genes are TRBV28 and TRBJ1-2; TRBD1 matches at 10 bases. J was trimmed by 3 bases and V by 2 bases; bases with no gene match: 9. Germline V CDR1 and CDR2: MDHEN, SYDVKM. The CDR3 spans 17 residues. The CDR3 sequence is CASSLRALGTGDYGYTF. As DNA, the CDR3 is TGTGCCAGCAGTTTAAGGGCATTAGGGACAGGGGACTATGGCTACACCTTC.

V usage is TRBV2 and J usage is TRBJ2-5; D possibly corresponds to TRBD2 (6 bases). CDR3 size: 14 residues. V was cut by 5 bases and J by 4 bases, with 14 bases left in between. The germline CDR1 and CDR2 sequences are SNHLY and FYNNEI. CDR3 sequence (DNA): TGTGCCAGCAGTCCCGGCAGGGAGGTAGAGACCCAGTACTTC. Amino acid sequence: CASSPGREVETQYF.

This rearrangement joins TRBV5-1 to TRBJ1-2; D uncertain. The CDR3 totals 14 residues. The germline V gene encodes CDR1 SGHRS and CDR2 YFSETQ. V gave up 4 bases and J gave up 2 bases, with 12 bases separating them. The CDR3 loop reads CASSPRTENYGYTF. CDR3 in DNA: TGCGCCAGCAGCCCACGGACGGAGAACTATGGCTACACCTTC.

This clone has a handful of counts. The chain is built from TRBV29-1 and TRBJ1-2; 10 bases fit TRBD1. In germline, CDR1 is SQVTM, CDR2 ANQGSEA. The V gene end was trimmed by 2 bases and the J gene end by 5 bases; junction bases not matched to a gene: 8. The CDR3 spans 15 residues. For the CDR3, the DNA is TGCAGCGTTGAAAGGACAGGGGGTTTAGGGTATGGCTACACCTTC. Its protein product is CSVERTGGLGYGYTF.

The chain employs TRBV7-9 and TRBJ2-1; the match to TRBD1 covers 11 bases. The CDR3 is 16 residues long. CDR1 and CDR2 from the germline V gene are SEHNR and FQNEAQ (reference sequence). Trimming at V came to 3 bases and at J to 7 bases, leaving 8 bases not matched to a gene. CDR3 nucleotide sequence: TGTGCCAGCAGCTTCCCTCGGGGACAGGGGGAAAATGAGCAGTTCTTC. Amino acid sequence: CASSFPRGQGENEQFF.

The chain joins TRBV19 to TRBJ1-5; D is unresolved. This CDR3 region has 15 residues. Germline CDR1 is LNHDA and CDR2 is SQIVND (reference sequence). The V gene lost 7 bases and the J gene lost 2 bases, with 15 bases spanning the gap. The CDR3, as DNA: TGTGCCAGTACCAAGGAAGGAGATGGCAATCAGCCCCAGCATTTT. Translating gives CASTKEGDGNQPQHF. The variable domain in full, completed from reference TRBV19 and TRBJ1-5, reads DGGITQSPKYLFRKEGQNVTLSCEQNLNHDAMYWYRQDPGQGLRLIYYSQIVNDFQKGDIAEGYSVSREKKESFPLTVTSAQKNPTAFYLCASTKEGDGNQPQHFGDGTRLSIL.

V is TRBV2 and J is TRBJ1-1; D gene ambiguous. The CDR3 extends over 14 amino acids. With 7 bases removed from V and 11 bases from J, the gap between germline ends came to 23 bases. Germline CDR1 is SNHLY and CDR2 is FYNNEI. CDR3 DNA sequence: TGTGCCAGCACAGAAGCCTGGGGTAGGGAATGGGCTTTCTTT. Translating gives CASTEAWGREWAFF.

The chain has TRBV2 and TRBJ1-1, with 7 bases lining up with TRBD1. The CDR3 has 16 residues. The V gene's germline CDR1 is SNHLY and CDR2 FYNNEI. V was clipped by 8 bases and J by 1 base; unmatched bases: 13. The CDR3 region is CASCLLTGARNTEAFF. Written as DNA, the CDR3 is TGTGCCAGCTGCCTCCTTACAGGGGCTCGGAACACTGAAGCTTTCTTT.

The genes are TRBV5-6 and TRBJ2-1; D unresolved. Trimming shortened V by 4 bases and J by 0 bases, and 14 bases separated the two germline ends. Germline assignment: CDR1 SGHDT and CDR2 YYEEEE. This CDR3 contains 16 residues. Here the CDR3 DNA reads TGTGCCAGCAGCGGCCTGGGAATTAGCTCCTACAATGAGCAGTTCTTC. Encoded protein: CASSGLGISSYNEQFF.

This clone was counted a few times. J is TRBJ2-1 and V is TRBV12-3 or TRBV12-4, with 7 bases fitting TRBD2. With 7 bases clipped from V and 2 bases from J, the junction kept 2 bases outside the gene matches. The CDR3 is 13 residues long. CDR3 sequence reads: CASKGTTYNEQFF. The CDR3 DNA reads TGTGCCAGCAAGGGGACTACCTACAATGAGCAGTTCTTC.

The CDR3 region is CASRRGTEPTGELFF. For the CDR3, the DNA is TGCGCCAGCCGCCGCGGGACAGAACCCACCGGGGAGCTGTTTTTT. The genes are TRBV10-2 and TRBJ2-2, with D possibly TRBD1 on 7 matching bases. CDR3 length: 15 residues. CDR1 is WSHSY, CDR2 SAAADI, per germline. Trimming pared 8 bases from V and 4 bases from J, leaving 17 bases between.

J is TRBJ1-1 and V is TRBV5-1; tentative D call: TRBD1 (6 bases). The CDR3 spans 15 residues. Germline V CDR1 and CDR2: SGHRS, YFSETQ. With 0 bases removed from V and 7 bases from J, the gap between germline ends came to 16 bases. CDR3 residues: CASSLASQGGGEAFF. Here the CDR3 DNA reads TGCGCCAGCAGCTTGGCCTCACAGGGCGGAGGTGAAGCTTTCTTT. Supplemented by reference TRBV5-1 and TRBJ1-1, the full variable domain reads KAGVTQTPRYLIKTRGQQVTLSCSPISGHRSVSWYQQTPGQGLQFLFEYFSETQRNKGNFPGRFSGRQFSNSRSEMNVSTLELGDSALYLCASSLASQGGGEAFFGQGTRLTVV.

In its sample, this clone was seen once. CDR3 loop: CASSLNLRHYTF. The CDR3 DNA follows: TGTGCCAGCAGCTTGAACCTCAGGCACTACACCTTC. The rearrangement links TRBV5-4 to TRBJ1-2; D not certain. Germline values: CDR1 SGHNT, CDR2 YYREEE (reference sequence). CDR3 length equals 12 residues. V lost 1 base, J lost 10 bases, and 11 bases lay in between.

V usage is TRBV19 and J usage is TRBJ1-1; TRBD1 matches 7 bases. Germline trimming cut 3 bases from V and 5 bases from J; bases unmatched to any gene: 6. Germline V CDR1 and CDR2: LNHDA, SQIVND (reference sequence). The CDR3 runs to 14 residues. The CDR3 is CASSMEGARTEAFF. Here the CDR3 DNA reads TGTGCCAGTAGTATGGAGGGGGCGCGGACTGAAGCTTTCTTT. Variable domain in full (rest from reference TRBV19 and TRBJ1-1): DGGITQSPKYLFRKEGQNVTLSCEQNLNHDAMYWYRQDPGQGLRLIYYSQIVNDFQKGDIAEGYSVSREKKESFPLTVTSAQKNPTAFYLCASSMEGARTEAFFGQGTRLTVV.

The chain joins TRBV6-5 to TRBJ2-1, with D perhaps being TRBD1 or TRBD2 (5 bases each). The CDR3 loop spans 12 amino acids. Germline values: CDR1 MNHEY, CDR2 SVGAGI. V dropped 10 bases and J dropped 5 bases, with 12 bases sitting between them. The CDR3 loop reads CATGTPDNEQFF. In DNA form, the CDR3 reads TGTGCCACAGGGACCCCAGACAATGAGCAGTTCTTC.

In this sample, this clone turned up once. The chain links TRBV19 to TRBJ2-1; 8 positions agree with TRBD2. The germline V gene has CDR1 LNHDA and CDR2 SQIVND (reference sequence). The CDR3 loop spans 13 amino acids. V was pared by 6 bases and J by 7 bases, with 5 bases of the junction left unmatched. For the CDR3, the DNA is TGTGCCAGTAGAGCGGGGGCGACTAATGAGCAGTTCTTC. It translates to CASRAGATNEQFF.

This chain connects TRBV2 to TRBJ2-7; TRBD1 matches at 9 bases. There are 15 residues in the CDR3. V trimming: 4 bases; J trimming: 6 bases; junction bases outside the gene matches: 10. The germline CDR1 and CDR2 sequences are SNHLY and FYNNEI. The CDR3 spells CASSAGTGRNSEQYF. Here the CDR3 DNA reads TGTGCCAGCAGTGCCGGGACAGGGCGTAACTCCGAGCAGTACTTC.

This rearrangement joins TRBV27 to TRBJ2-3, with D perhaps TRBD2 (6 bases). Trimming shortened V by 4 bases and J by 1 base, and 9 bases separated the two germline ends. CDR3 length equals 14 residues. Germline CDR1 is MNHEY and CDR2 is SMNVEV (reference sequence). The CDR3 nucleotides are TGTGCCAGCAGTTCGGGACTTGGCACAGATACGCAGTATTTT. Its protein product is CASSSGLGTDTQYF.

The chain joins TRBV28 to TRBJ2-1; D not certain. With 3 bases removed from V and 8 bases from J, the gap between germline ends came to 14 bases. The CDR3 runs 14 residues. CDR1 and CDR2 from the germline V gene are MDHEN and SYDVKM. The CDR3 bases are TGTGCCAGCAGTTTCGAGAAAGGGAACGATGAGCAGTTCTTC. This codes for CASSFEKGNDEQFF.

This clone was found once. The chain has TRBV5-1 and TRBJ2-2, with TRBD2 matching over 7 bases. The CDR3 has 17 amino acids. The J segment lost 0 bases and the V segment lost 6 bases, leaving 11 bases of the junction unmatched. Germline lookup yields CDR1 SGHRS and CDR2 YFSETQ. DNA of the CDR3: TGCGCCAGCACCGGGGAGGGAGGAGTCGCGAACACCGGGGAGCTGTTTTTT. Translated: CASTGEGGVANTGELFF.

The chain is built from TRBV7-9 and TRBJ2-2; 7 bases align to TRBD1. The CDR3 is made up of 18 amino acids. Germline CDR1 is SEHNR and CDR2 is FQNEAQ (reference sequence). J was trimmed by 1 base and V by 7 bases; bases with no gene match: 15. CDR3: CASIQGQLNTLNTGELFF. CDR3 sequence (DNA): TGTGCCAGCATCCAGGGACAGCTAAATACCCTGAACACCGGGGAGCTGTTTTTT.

The chain joins TRBV5-6 to TRBJ1-1; D is possibly TRBD1 (6 bases). Germline-derived CDR1 and CDR2 are SGHDT and YYEEEE. Deletions cut 2 bases from V and 4 bases from J, with 18 bases between. This CDR3 region has 16 residues. The CDR3 bases are TGTGCCAGCAGCTTCCTGCCCAACAGGGAGGGCACTGAAGCTTTCTTT. It is translated as CASSFLPNREGTEAFF.